A single sample gave rise to the 2 T cell receptor beta chains below, sequenced in a study of Ad26.COV2.S vaccination and SARS-CoV-2 variants. Indicated treatment: 15 to 20 received Ad26.COV2.S at low or high dose, single or two shots; roughly five received placebo; per-sample allocation not given. It was on day 63 after the first vaccine or placebo injection that samples were taken. Clones were sequenced by immunoSEQ multiplex PCR, and TCRdb holds only the in-frame ones, with some missing. The table has about 420,000 clones, approximately 88% seen once; the top ten hold 3.6%. The sample in question was peripheral blood, obtained in a trial of Ad26.COV2.S vaccine versus placebo. The receptors derive from a person between 18 and 65 years old who received the Ad26.COV2.S COVID-19 vaccine or a placebo.

The rearrangement links TRBV6-5 to TRBJ1-5; D is ambiguous. From germline, CDR1 is MNHEY and CDR2 SVGAGI. The V end lost 9 bases, the J end lost 2 bases, and 11 bases lay between the germline ends. The CDR3 has 13 residues. CDR3 protein: CASGDRGNQPQHF. The CDR3 coding sequence is TGTGCCAGTGGGGATCGTGGCAATCAGCCCCAGCATTTT.

This chain links TRBV27 with TRBJ1-5; possibly TRBD1 for D (6 bases). V lost 4 bases and J 3 bases, leaving 13 bases between the germline ends. This CDR3 has 15 residues. The germline V gene encodes CDR1 MNHEY and CDR2 SMNVEV (reference sequence). In DNA, the CDR3 is TGTGCCAGCAGTTCTTTTTCAGGGGCCAATCAGCCCCAGCATTTT. This encodes CASSSFSGANQPQHF.